The T cell receptor (beta chain) under discussion was sequenced for a study of shared clonotypes between healthy human individuals. Study observations and caveats: Naive subsets tended to show greater estimated richness than memory subsets. Generation probabilities were higher for clonotypes shared across all four sorted-subset donors than for unshared ones.

Recent acute infections and vaccinations were absent in the healthy HIV-negative adult donors. Deletions cut 5 bases from V and 8 bases from J, with 12 bases between. The germline V gene encodes CDR1 SGHTA and CDR2 FQGNSA. This CDR3 has 12 amino acids. Data came from immunoSEQ multiplex PCR; TCRdb stores just in-frame clones and leaves some out. The sample lists over 1.5 million clones, 95% to 99% occurring once. Worth noting for this clone: Its specificity is unknown.

This chain connects TRBV7-2 to TRBJ1-2, with a weak D call TRBD1 (6 bases). The receptor's source is a man aged 25 to 45 in good health. Source material: naive CD4+ T cells sorted from blood. Sample subset: CD45RA+ positively selected. CDR3 DNA sequence: TGTGCCAGCAGCGCGAGACAGGAGGGCTACACCTTC. Translated, it gives CASSARQEGYTF.